What follows are 31 T cell receptor beta chains derived from one specimen sequenced in a study of glioma-infiltrating T cells. Amplification of TCR alpha and beta CDR3 regions from RNA used iRepertoire nested multiplex PCR. In TCRdb, the multiplex PCR reads were re-called with MiXCR into one record per CDR3 protein. Of about 410,000 distinct CDR3 sequences listed, less than 50% are singletons. The source material was glioma tissue, nonneoplastic brain tissue, or PBMCs (not recorded which). The source is a human donor with low-grade glioma or glioblastoma, undergoing nonglioma brain surgery, or in good health (not recorded which).

Concerning this clonotype: This may come from a read error, since a much larger clone is one base off. The chain is built from TRBV10-3 and TRBJ2-5; TRBD1 or TRBD2 may be the D gene (7 bases each). CDR3 length equals 16 residues. Germline CDR1 ENHRY, CDR2 SYGVKD. CDR3 protein: CASSRGGLPDRENQYF. In nucleotides, the CDR3 is TGTGCCAGCTCGAGGGGGGGCCTTCCCGACAGGGAGAACCAGTACTTC.

V usage is TRBV7-3 and J usage is TRBJ2-1, with 9 bases aligning to TRBD2. CDR1 and CDR2 (germline): SGHTA, FQGTGA. J was trimmed by 2 bases and V by 0 bases; bases with no gene match: 2. The CDR3 length is 16 residues. CDR3 protein: CASSLTLAGAYNEQFF. CDR3 coding DNA: TGTGCCAGCAGCTTAACGTTAGCGGGAGCCTACAATGAGCAGTTCTTC.

Concerning this clonotype itself: Given the absence of the conserved phenylalanine or tryptophan at the CDR3 end, a read error is likely. The chain recombines TRBV28 with TRBJ1-1, with 8 bases that match TRBD1. Unmatched junction bases numbered 9, after V lost 6 bases and J lost 3 bases. Germline CDR1 and CDR2: MDHEN and SYDVKM. This CDR3 spans 15 amino acids. DNA for the CDR3: TGTGCCAGCAGCCCGACAGGGGACGAGTACACTGAAGCTTTCCTT. The encoded protein is CASSPTGDEYTEAFL.

For this clonotype: Just one base apart from a much larger clone, this may be a read error. This chain joins TRBV7-2 and TRBJ2-7, with 7 bases fitting TRBD2. Germline V CDR1 and CDR2: SGHTA, FQGNSA. The V segment lost 4 bases and the J segment 11 bases; nucleotides outside the gene matches: 17. This CDR3 spans 15 amino acids. CDR3 in DNA: TGTGCCAGCAGCTCCAGCCCCATAACTAGAGGGAGGGAGTACTTC. Translation gives CASSSSPITRGREYF.

The chain has TRBV29-1 and TRBJ1-1, with 8 bases lining up with TRBD1. Trimming took 6 bases from V and 0 from J; bases not matched to a gene: 3. This CDR3 contains 13 residues. The germline CDR1 and CDR2 sequences are SQVTM and ANQGSEA. The chain's CDR3 is CSVRTGMNTEAFF. The CDR3 bases are TGCAGCGTCCGGACAGGGATGAACACTGAAGCTTTCTTT.

This clonotype was observed many times. This chain links TRBV6-1 with TRBJ2-1, with 7 nucleotides matching TRBD2. V was clipped by 6 bases and J by 3 bases; unmatched bases: 11. The germline CDR1 and CDR2 sequences are MNHNS and SASEGT. CDR3 length: 16 residues. The CDR3 protein is CASSPYRTRGYNEQFF. As DNA, the CDR3 is TGTGCCAGCAGCCCCTATCGGACTAGAGGCTACAATGAGCAGTTCTTC.

The V gene is TRBV7-2, the J gene TRBJ1-4, with a possible D match to TRBD1 (5 bases). V was shortened by 5 bases and J by 2 bases, with 12 bases between the two germline ends. The germline gives CDR1 SGHTA, CDR2 FQGNSA. This CDR3 is built from 15 residues. The CDR3 reads CASSGGVTTNEKLFF. The CDR3 DNA sequence: TGTGCCAGCAGCGGGGGGGTTACGACTAATGAAAAACTGTTTTTT.

V gene TRBV29-1 combines with J gene TRBJ2-4; 12 bases match TRBD1. The V gene end was trimmed by 5 bases and the J gene end by 5 bases; junction bases not matched to a gene: 4. Germline V gene lookup returns CDR1 SQVTM and CDR2 ANQGSEA. There are 14 residues in the CDR3. As DNA, the CDR3 is TGCAGCGTTTGGGACAGGGGGCGACAAAACATTCAGTACTTC. Its translation: CSVWDRGRQNIQYF.

This chain joins TRBV18 and TRBJ2-7; weak D call: TRBD2 (5 bases). This CDR3 has 14 residues. Between the trimmed V and J ends, which lost 0 bases and 6 bases, there was a span of 12 bases. Germline loops: CDR1 KGHSH, CDR2 LQKENI. CDR3 amino acids: CASSPPLTRVEQYF. The CDR3 DNA reads TGTGCCAGCTCACCACCGCTCACGAGGGTCGAGCAGTACTTC.

In its sample, this clonotype was seen a few times. The rearrangement uses TRBV19 and TRBJ2-4; 8 nucleotides line up with TRBD1. The CDR3 runs to 14 residues. The V and J ends lost 4 bases and 5 bases, in that order; junction bases with no gene match: 4. From germline, CDR1 is LNHDA and CDR2 SQIVND (reference sequence). The DNA for the CDR3 is TGTGCCAGTAGTACCCCGGACAGGGAAAACATTCAGTACTTC. This gives the protein CASSTPDRENIQYF.

As for this clonotype: A clone one base away is much larger, so this may be a read error. Lacking the conserved final phenylalanine or tryptophan, this CDR3 likely reflects a read error. The CDR3 DNA reads as TGTGCCAGCAGTTTCAGATCAGGGACTGGCTACACCCTC. Protein sequence: CASSFRSGTGYTL. This chain links TRBV28 with TRBJ1-2; D may be TRBD1 (5 bases). CDR3 length: 13 amino acids. Germline V gives CDR1 MDHEN, CDR2 SYDVKM. V was shortened by 3 bases and J by 7 bases, with 12 bases between the two germline ends.

The rearrangement uses TRBV6-6 and TRBJ2-7; D gene uncertain. Germline loops: CDR1 MNHNY, CDR2 SVGAGI (reference sequence). The V end was cut by 2 bases, the J end by 6 bases, with 17 bases between. The CDR3 totals 15 residues. CDR3 loop: CASSYRVRRGVEQYF. The CDR3, as DNA: TGTGCCAGCAGTTACCGCGTCAGACGTGGGGTCGAGCAGTACTTC.

This chain uses TRBV15 with TRBJ1-2; D uncertain. CDR1 is LNHNV, CDR2 YYDKDF, per germline (reference sequence). The CDR3 has 15 residues. Deletions cut 2 bases from V and 1 base from J, with 11 bases between. The CDR3 nucleotides read TGTGCCACCAGCAGATTAGCCCGGGATAACTATGGCTACACCTTC. Its translation is CATSRLARDNYGYTF.

As concerns this clonotype: Being one base from a much bigger clone, this may be a read error. The rearrangement joins TRBV28 to TRBJ2-1; 8 bases are a match to TRBD1. Germline values: CDR1 MDHEN, CDR2 SYDVKM. This CDR3 spans 14 amino acids. CDR3 DNA sequence: TGTGCCGGCAGTTTCACAGGGGGGTACAATGAGCAGTTCTTC. It encodes CAGSFTGGYNEQFF.

About this clonotype: The junction departs from germline at one end; a sequencing error may be responsible. The rearrangement joins TRBV7-9 to TRBJ1-5; no definite D call. This CDR3 has 13 amino acids. From germline, CDR1 is SEHNR and CDR2 FQNEAQ (reference sequence). In nucleotides, the CDR3 is TGTGCCAGCAGCCTCTATAGCAATCAGCCCCAGAATTTT. It translates to CASSLYSNQPQNF.

This clonotype has just one count. The CDR3 ends on some other residue instead of the conserved phenylalanine or tryptophan, so this is likely a read error. The chain links TRBV4-1 to TRBJ2-1; D is uncertain. This CDR3 contains 16 residues. V shed 4 bases and J shed 2 bases, with 15 bases lying between them. CDR1 is MGHRA and CDR2 is YSYEKL in the germline V gene. The CDR3 loop is CASSPEWSPPYNEQFL. The CDR3, as DNA: TGCGCCAGCAGCCCTGAGTGGAGCCCACCCTACAATGAGCAGTTCCTC.

V usage is TRBV2 and J usage is TRBJ2-5; 11 bases map to TRBD2. The length of the CDR3 is 14 residues. The V gene end was trimmed by 11 bases and the J gene end by 2 bases; junction bases not matched to a gene: 7. Looked up from germline, CDR1 is SNHLY and CDR2 is FYNNEI. The DNA for the CDR3 is TGTGCCTGCTTGACTAGCGGGACTCAAGAGACCCAGTACTTC. Residues: CACLTSGTQETQYF.

This sequence joins TRBV20-1 and TRBJ2-3; D unresolved. CDR1 and CDR2 from the germline V gene are DFQATT and SNEGSKA (reference sequence). This CDR3 region has 14 residues. Trimming took 5 bases from V and 4 from J, leaving 16 bases between them. CDR3 sequence (DNA): TGCAGTGCTCCTACTCGGACCGATGCAGATACGCAGTATTTT. It translates to CSAPTRTDADTQYF.

The chain couples TRBV15 to TRBJ2-6; the match to TRBD2 covers 13 bases. Germline V gives CDR1 LNHNV, CDR2 YYDKDF (reference sequence). The J segment lost 2 bases and the V segment lost 4 bases, leaving 2 bases of the junction unmatched. This CDR3 is 17 amino acids long. CDR3 sequence: CATSTTSGGPGANVLTF. The CDR3 DNA is TGTGCCACCAGCACGACTAGCGGGGGGCCTGGGGCCAACGTCCTGACTTTC.

V usage is TRBV5-8 and J usage is TRBJ1-1; 8 nucleotides agree with TRBD1. The V segment lost 7 bases and the J segment 1 base; nucleotides outside the gene matches: 3. The CDR3 sequence is 13 residues long. The germline gives CDR1 SGHTS, CDR2 YDEGEE. The CDR3 DNA reads as TGTGCCAGCCAGACAGGGGCGAACACTGAAGCTTTCTTT. Residues: CASQTGANTEAFF.

This clonotype was detected only a few times. This rearrangement joins TRBV27 to TRBJ2-5, with a weak D call TRBD2 (6 bases). Germline V gene sequence: CDR1 MNHEY, CDR2 SMNVEV (reference sequence). This CDR3 comprises 13 residues. V lost 8 bases, J lost 1 base, and 11 bases lay in between. The CDR3 loop reads CASHWTIQETQYF. DNA for the CDR3: TGTGCCAGCCACTGGACTATCCAAGAGACCCAGTACTTC.

V is TRBV4-2 and J is TRBJ1-1, with D tentatively TRBD1 (5 bases). Germline V gene sequence: CDR1 LGHNA, CDR2 YNFKEQ. The ends were cut back, 1 base at V and 10 bases at J, with 25 bases in the middle. CDR3 size: 17 residues. CDR3 amino acids: CASSQVEATALAEVAFF. The CDR3 DNA is TGTGCCAGCAGCCAAGTAGAGGCGACAGCACTAGCTGAAGTAGCTTTCTTT.

There are many counts of this clonotype. V usage is TRBV25-1 and J usage is TRBJ1-2; D possibly corresponds to TRBD1 (6 bases). With 8 bases removed from V and 1 base from J, the gap between germline ends came to 8 bases. The CDR3 runs 12 residues. CDR1 and CDR2 (germline): MGHDK, SYGVNS. The CDR3 DNA is TGTGCCAGCTCAGGGGTTAACTATGGCTACACCTTC. Protein product: CASSGVNYGYTF.

This chain links TRBV27 with TRBJ2-7; 8 bases agree with TRBD2. V dropped 4 bases and J dropped 0; count of bases not matched to a gene: 5. The CDR3 has 15 amino acids. Per germline, CDR1 MNHEY and CDR2 SMNVEV (reference sequence). Written as DNA, the CDR3 is TGTGCCAGCAGTTCGGGACTAGGGGACTCCTACGAGCAGTACTTC. It yields the protein CASSSGLGDSYEQYF.

This clonotype has a handful of counts. The J gene is TRBJ2-1, the V gene TRBV20-1, with D possibly being TRBD1 or TRBD2 (5 bases each). From germline, CDR1 is DFQATT and CDR2 SNEGSKA (reference sequence). CDR3 size: 12 residues. V lost 2 bases to trimming and J lost 6 bases, with 8 bases between them. The CDR3 coding sequence is TGCAGTGCTAGACGGGACCTCAATGAGCAGTTCTTC. This translates into CSARRDLNEQFF.

This clonotype appeared many times. The chain carries TRBV6-2 or TRBV6-3 and TRBJ2-7; D remains ambiguous. Germline V lookup: CDR1 MNHEY, CDR2 SVGEGT. This CDR3 has 13 residues. V lost 3 bases to trimming and J lost 3 bases, with 9 bases between them. For the CDR3, the DNA is TGTGCCAGCAGTTATCAAGGTCTCTACGAGCAGTACTTC. Protein sequence: CASSYQGLYEQYF.

This clonotype was counted at least ten times. The chain couples TRBV20-1 to TRBJ2-1; 11 bases agree with TRBD2. This CDR3 region has 16 residues. Trimming at V came to 0 bases and at J to 5 bases, leaving 6 bases not matched to a gene. CDR1 and CDR2 (germline): DFQATT, SNEGSKA (reference sequence). The CDR3 loop reads CSARDPTSGSHNEQFF. The CDR3 DNA is TGCAGTGCTAGAGATCCCACTAGCGGGAGCCACAATGAGCAGTTCTTC.

This clonotype was picked up many times. This chain joins TRBV6-1 and TRBJ1-6; 7 nucleotides align to TRBD1. Germline CDR1 MNHNS, CDR2 SASEGT. After removal of 6 bases from V and 7 bases from J, the junction contained 12 bases not matched to a gene. This CDR3 has 16 residues. CDR3 sequence: CASRTGLGRLNSPLHF. The CDR3 region has the DNA TGTGCCAGCAGGACAGGGCTCGGGCGGTTGAATTCACCCCTCCACTTT.

As concerns this clonotype: At one end, the junction sequence differs from germline, possibly due to a read error. V is TRBV7-3 and J is TRBJ2-1; 9 bases align to TRBD2. Germline V gene sequence: CDR1 SGHTA, CDR2 FQGTGA. CDR3 length: 17 residues. The chain's CDR3 is CASTLLSGSGSYNEQFF. The CDR3 DNA reads as TGTGCCAGCACCTTACTTAGCGGGAGCGGTTCCTACAATGAGCAGTTCTTC.

In this sample, this clonotype turned up many times. The chain carries TRBV27 and TRBJ1-1, with D unclear. The CDR3 has 13 amino acids. The germline V gene encodes CDR1 MNHEY and CDR2 SMNVEV (reference sequence). V gave up 2 bases and J gave up 2 bases, with 6 bases separating them. This chain's CDR3 is CASSLRINTEAFF. The CDR3 nucleotides are TGTGCCAGCAGTTTAAGGATCAACACTGAAGCTTTCTTT.

On this clonotype: A single base separates this from a much larger clone, so it may be a read error. The chain recombines TRBV20-1 with TRBJ1-5, with D hard to call. V was clipped by 5 bases and J by 1 base, with 9 bases between them. CDR3 length: 13 amino acids. From germline, CDR1 is DFQATT and CDR2 SNEGSKA (reference sequence). CDR3 nucleotides: TGCAGTGCTCCCCAGGACAGCAATCAGCCCCAGCATTTT. Its translation: CSAPQDSNQPQHF.